The 24 T cell receptor beta chains below come from one sample, sequenced in a study of early T cells in non-severe SARS-CoV-2 infection (dated by TCRdb to about 2021). The library was made by 5' RACE. These reads were obtained on a NextSeq 500. TCRdb reran the public reads through fastp at Q25 and MiXCR, keeping productive beta chains. Rows are unified per CDR3 protein, each entry keeping the most common DNA and genes. Within this sample are 55,000 to 65,000 distinct CDR3 sequences, with roughly an eighth of them counted one time only. Roughly 1.4% of the sample lies in the top ten. The input for sequencing was whole blood, taken at baseline. The receptors were sampled from an adult who was a healthcare worker with PCR-confirmed SARS-CoV-2 infection or an uninfected control (not recorded which).

The gene calls are TRBV20-1 and TRBJ1-2; no clear D gene. CDR1 is DFQATT, CDR2 SNEGSKA, per germline (reference sequence). Trimming pared 6 bases from V and 4 bases from J, leaving 12 bases between. The CDR3 covers 12 residues. CDR3 DNA sequence: TGCAGTGCGGTTCGATGGGGCTATGGCTACACCTTC. Amino acids: CSAVRWGYGYTF.

This clonotype showed up just a few times. The V and J genes are TRBV28 and TRBJ1-6, with 7 bases fitting TRBD1. Trimming cost V 6 bases and J 7 bases; bases outside gene matches: 9. Germline-derived CDR1 and CDR2 are MDHEN and SYDVKM. The CDR3 length is 15 residues. CDR3 in DNA: TGTGCCAGCAGGGTAATGGGACAGCCCAATTCACCCCTCCACTTT. Amino acid sequence: CASRVMGQPNSPLHF.

The chain uses TRBV11-2 and TRBJ2-7; TRBD2 matches 12 bases. V was pared by 5 bases and J by 4 bases, with 3 bases of the junction left unmatched. The CDR3 spans 14 residues. Germline-derived CDR1 and CDR2 are SGHAT and FQNNGV. The CDR3 protein is CASSPGLAGYEQYF. CDR3 sequence (DNA): TGTGCCAGCAGCCCAGGACTAGCGGGATACGAGCAGTACTTC.

This clonotype was seen a few times. J is TRBJ2-1 and V is TRBV20-1; TRBD2 agrees at 12 bases. The germline V gene encodes CDR1 DFQATT and CDR2 SNEGSKA (reference sequence). With V trimmed by 5 bases and J by 0 bases, 8 bases remained unmatched. The CDR3 covers 17 residues. CDR3 nucleotide sequence: TGCAGTGCTTGGACTAGCGGGGTCCTAAGCTCCTACAATGAGCAGTTCTTC. Translation: CSAWTSGVLSSYNEQFF.

The CDR3 DNA is TGTGCCAGCAGCCGAAAGACGGTCCAAGAGACCCAGTACTTC. Its protein is CASSRKTVQETQYF. The chain combines TRBV14 with TRBJ2-5; D gene ambiguous. Trimming pared 4 bases from V and 1 base from J, leaving 10 bases between. Per the germline V gene, CDR1 is SGHDN and CDR2 is FVKESK. The CDR3 extends over 14 amino acids.

V gene TRBV6-6 combines with J gene TRBJ1-2; D is possibly TRBD1 (5 bases). The CDR3 contains 15 residues. Trimming removed 6 bases at V and 5 bases at J, with 19 bases between. CDR1 and CDR2 (germline): MNHNY, SVGAGI (reference sequence). As DNA, the CDR3 is TGTGCCAGCAGCCTTCAAGGCGGGGGAAATTATGGCTACACCTTC. Amino acid sequence: CASSLQGGGNYGYTF.

This clonotype was counted a few times. This chain joins TRBV28 and TRBJ2-1; TRBD2 might be the D (6 bases). Germline CDR1 MDHEN, CDR2 SYDVKM. This CDR3 contains 14 residues. Trimming cost V 4 bases and J 7 bases, with 14 bases left between them. The CDR3 coding sequence is TGTGCCAGCAGTTCTCGGGCCGGGGGTAATGAGCAGTTCTTC. Its protein is CASSSRAGGNEQFF.

The table lists this clonotype with many counts. The CDR3 loop reads CATSDPKRGGFNEQFF. The CDR3 region has the DNA TGTGCCACCAGTGACCCCAAGCGGGGGGGTTTCAATGAGCAGTTCTTC. The chain has TRBV24-1 and TRBJ2-1, with TRBD2 matching 10 bases. The CDR3 covers 16 residues. Germline loops: CDR1 KGHDR, CDR2 SFDVKD. The V and J ends lost 4 bases and 6 bases, in that order; junction bases with no gene match: 8.

CDR3 in amino acids: CASSRQQTNEKLFF. In nucleotides, the CDR3 is TGTGCCAGCAGTCGACAGCAAACTAATGAAAAACTGTTTTTT. V and J are TRBV6-1 and TRBJ1-4, with a weak D call TRBD1 (5 bases). The CDR3 runs to 14 residues. The germline V gene has CDR1 MNHNS and CDR2 SASEGT. With 5 bases removed from V and 1 base from J, the gap between germline ends came to 8 bases.

This chain joins TRBV11-2 and TRBJ1-1, with no clear D. Per germline, CDR1 SGHAT and CDR2 FQNNGV. The CDR3 spans 13 residues. The germline V and J ends were trimmed by 0 bases and 4 bases, with 6 bases remaining between them. The CDR3 loop is CASSLDGITEAFF. The CDR3 DNA sequence: TGTGCCAGCAGCTTAGATGGGATCACTGAAGCTTTCTTT.

The chain has TRBV27 and TRBJ2-1; 10 bases map to TRBD1. Trimming took 5 bases from V and 7 from J; bases not matched to a gene: 5. The CDR3 is made up of 14 amino acids. CDR1 and CDR2 (germline): MNHEY, SMNVEV (reference sequence). The DNA of the CDR3 is TGTGCCAGCAGTACCGGACAGGGGGTAAATGAGCAGTTCTTC. It yields the protein CASSTGQGVNEQFF.

This clonotype appeared many times. The V and J genes are TRBV7-9 and TRBJ2-2, with D unclear. The CDR3 runs 14 residues. The V end lost 2 bases, the J end lost 1 base, and 5 bases lay between the germline ends. Germline V gives CDR1 SEHNR, CDR2 FQNEAQ (reference sequence). The CDR3 sequence: CASSLLRNTGELFF. DNA for the CDR3: TGTGCCAGCAGCTTACTACGGAACACCGGGGAGCTGTTTTTT.

This clonotype showed up many times. The chain is built from TRBV6-1 and TRBJ2-3; 10 bases are a match to TRBD2. This CDR3 region has 16 residues. CDR1 is MNHNS, CDR2 SASEGT, per germline. Unmatched junction bases numbered 7, after V lost 5 bases and J lost 2 bases. In DNA, the CDR3 is TGTGCCAGCAGTCCAAGGACTAGCGGATCCACAGATACGCAGTATTTT. The encoded protein is CASSPRTSGSTDTQYF.

There are a few counts of this clonotype. The chain is built from TRBV7-8 and TRBJ2-1; no clear D. CDR1 and CDR2 (germline): SGHVS, FQNEAQ. The CDR3 extends over 17 amino acids. The V end was cut by 0 bases, the J end by 7 bases, with 19 bases between. CDR3: CASSLARSMRSENEQFF. DNA of the CDR3: TGTGCCAGCAGCTTAGCCCGCTCGATGAGGTCGGAAAATGAGCAGTTCTTC.

The V gene is TRBV6-5, the J gene TRBJ2-5; D is perhaps TRBD1 (5 bases). This CDR3 spans 14 amino acids. V lost 0 bases and J lost 6, with 11 bases in between. Per germline, CDR1 MNHEY and CDR2 SVGAGI. CDR3 nucleotides: TGTGCCAGCAGTTACTCGCAAAGGGGAAAGACCCAGTACTTC. Translated: CASSYSQRGKTQYF.

The gene calls are TRBV7-9 and TRBJ2-1, with 7 nucleotides matching TRBD2. CDR1 and CDR2 from the germline V gene are SEHNR and FQNEAQ (reference sequence). CDR3 size: 15 residues. Unmatched junction bases numbered 7, after V lost 1 base and J lost 7 bases. The CDR3 region is CASSLGSGKGNEQFF. The DNA for the CDR3 is TGTGCCAGCAGCTTAGGCAGCGGGAAGGGTAATGAGCAGTTCTTC.

This clonotype was seen only a few times. CDR3 residues: CASSGPRQEFGEQYF. DNA of the CDR3: TGTGCCAGCAGTGGGCCTAGGCAGGAGTTTGGCGAGCAGTACTTC. This chain uses TRBV6-1 with TRBJ2-7, with unresolved D. CDR1 MNHNS and CDR2 SASEGT come from the germline V gene. CDR3 size: 15 residues. Trimming removed 4 bases from V and 6 bases from J, with 19 bases in between.

This clonotype has just a few counts. The chain links TRBV13 to TRBJ1-1; 7 positions match TRBD1. This CDR3 is 14 amino acids long. Germline V CDR1 and CDR2: PRHDT, FYEKMQ (reference sequence). The J segment lost 1 base and the V segment lost 5 bases, leaving 4 bases of the junction unmatched. CDR3 DNA: TGTGCCAGCAGCGCGTACAGGGGGAACACTGAAGCTTTCTTT. This codes for CASSAYRGNTEAFF.

This clonotype was seen at least ten times. V gene TRBV23-1 combines with J gene TRBJ2-1, with D possibly being TRBD2 (5 bases). TRBV23-1 falls under the ORF class, with uncertain function. The CDR3 length is 12 residues. The ends were cut back, 2 bases at V and 8 bases at J, with 7 bases in the middle. This CDR3 is CASSQQEDEQFF. The CDR3 DNA follows: TGCGCCAGCAGTCAACAGGAGGATGAGCAGTTCTTC.

The CDR3 loop is CSVERRGSGNTIYF. CDR3 bases: TGCAGCGTTGAACGCAGGGGCTCTGGAAACACCATATATTTT. The V and J genes are TRBV29-1 and TRBJ1-3; TRBD1 might be the D (6 bases). The germline V gene encodes CDR1 SQVTM and CDR2 ANQGSEA. Trimming shortened V by 2 bases and J by 0 bases, and 8 bases separated the two germline ends. The CDR3 contains 14 residues.

This sequence joins TRBV2 and TRBJ1-6; 10 bases map to TRBD1. The CDR3 has 19 amino acids. Germline V gene sequence: CDR1 SNHLY, CDR2 FYNNEI. V lost 0 bases, J lost 6 bases, and 11 bases stayed unmatched. The CDR3 region is CASSEAPGQGSSVNSPLHF. The CDR3 region has the DNA TGTGCCAGCAGTGAAGCACCGGGACAGGGGAGTTCCGTTAATTCACCCCTCCACTTT. The full variable domain, its missing parts supplied by reference TRBV2 and TRBJ1-6, is EPEVTQTPSHQVTQMGQEVILRCVPISNHLYFYWYRQILGQKVEFLVSFYNNEISEKSEIFDDQFSVERPDGSNFTLKIRSTKLEDSAMYFCASSEAPGQGSSVNSPLHFGNGTRLTVT.

The V and J genes are TRBV6-5 and TRBJ1-2; D is unresolved. This CDR3 has 13 residues. Germline lookup yields CDR1 MNHEY and CDR2 SVGAGI. V lost 2 bases and J 0 bases, leaving 4 bases between the germline ends. CDR3 protein: CASSYMANYGYTF. In nucleotides, the CDR3 is TGTGCCAGCAGTTACATGGCTAACTATGGCTACACCTTC.

This clonotype was counted only a few times. This chain uses TRBV7-2 with TRBJ1-1; D gene unclear. V lost 4 bases, J lost 6 bases, and 15 bases lay in between. CDR3 length: 14 amino acids. The germline V gene has CDR1 SGHTA and CDR2 FQGNSA. CDR3 coding DNA: TGTGCCAGCAGCTCCAGAGGGTCGTGGGCTGAAGCTTTCTTT. Translating gives CASSSRGSWAEAFF. Supplemented by reference TRBV7-2 and TRBJ1-1, the full variable domain reads GAGVSQSPSNKVTEKGKDVELRCDPISGHTALYWYRQSLGQGLEFLIYFQGNSAPDKSGLPSDRFSAERTGGSVSTLTIQRTQQEDSAVYLCASSSRGSWAEAFFGQGTRLTVV.

This clonotype was picked up a small number of times. CDR3 protein: CASSYGTRSEQYF. CDR3 in DNA: TGTGCCAGCAGTTACGGGACTAGGAGTGAGCAGTACTTC. V and J are TRBV28 and TRBJ2-7; 8 bases map to TRBD2. The CDR3 spans 13 residues. Germline V gives CDR1 MDHEN, CDR2 SYDVKM. With 4 bases clipped from V and 7 bases from J, the junction kept 6 bases outside the gene matches.